Below, 10 T cell receptor beta chains from the same sample are listed, as sequenced in a study of blood T cell repertoires in COVID-19. Sequenced by immunoSEQ multiplex PCR; TCRdb stores in-frame clones only, minus some. Here the sample spans hundreds of thousands of clones, 87% being singletons. Sequencing was carried out using peripheral blood. These receptor sequences come from a woman between 18 and 29 years old who had recovered from COVID-19.

The chain combines TRBV10-1 with TRBJ2-5; 9 positions agree with TRBD2. Germline loops: CDR1 WNHNN, CDR2 SYGVQD (reference sequence). The trim removed 4 bases at V and 4 bases at J, leaving 10 bases unmatched. The CDR3 is 16 amino acids. CDR3 residues: CASSAGASTSGETQYF. The DNA for the CDR3 is TGCGCCAGCAGTGCGGGAGCCTCGACTAGCGGAGAGACCCAGTACTTC.

J is TRBJ1-5 and V is TRBV6-2 or TRBV6-3; 9 bases agree with TRBD1. Per germline, CDR1 MNHEY and CDR2 SVGEGT. With 5 bases clipped from V and 2 bases from J, the junction kept 7 bases outside the gene matches. The CDR3 contains 16 residues. In DNA, the CDR3 is TGTGCCAGCAGTGCCGGGACAGGGAGAGGCAATCAGCCCCAGCATTTT. Residues: CASSAGTGRGNQPQHF.

V usage is TRBV23-1 and J usage is TRBJ1-3, with D hard to call. TRBV23-1 is labeled an ORF, and its function is uncertain. Trimming cost V 5 bases and J 2 bases, with 16 bases left between them. CDR3 length: 16 residues. This chain's CDR3 is CASSIRTYPPGNTIYF. Here the CDR3 DNA reads TGCGCCAGCAGTATACGTACTTACCCGCCTGGAAACACCATATATTTT.

The gene calls are TRBV7-6 and TRBJ2-1, with TRBD2 matching over 12 bases. The CDR3 extends over 16 amino acids. Trimming removed 3 bases from V and 9 bases from J; junction bases left unmatched: 9. Germline CDR1 reads SGHVS; CDR2 reads FNYEAQ. The CDR3 loop reads CASSFGLAGPLLEQFF. CDR3 in DNA: TGTGCCAGCAGCTTTGGACTAGCGGGGCCGCTTCTTGAGCAGTTCTTC.

V is TRBV2 and J is TRBJ2-5; 7 bases are shared with TRBD1. V lost 4 bases and J lost 9; bases outside the gene matches: 8. CDR3 length equals 13 residues. Germline CDR1 reads SNHLY; CDR2 reads FYNNEI. The chain's CDR3 is CASSADRDRAQYF. The CDR3 DNA sequence: TGTGCCAGCAGTGCCGACAGGGATCGGGCCCAGTACTTC. Looking up the rest from reference TRBV2 and TRBJ2-5 gives the full variable domain: EPEVTQTPSHQVTQMGQEVILRCVPISNHLYFYWYRQILGQKVEFLVSFYNNEISEKSEIFDDQFSVERPDGSNFTLKIRSTKLEDSAMYFCASSADRDRAQYFGPGTRLLVL.

The chain joins TRBV7-9 to TRBJ1-1; D is perhaps TRBD1 (5 bases). V was shortened by 4 bases and J by 0 bases, with 18 bases between the two germline ends. The length of the CDR3 is 17 residues. Germline CDR1 SEHNR, CDR2 FQNEAQ (reference sequence). CDR3 bases: TGTGCCAGCAGCTCCCGGGGCGGGGACGGAGTGAACACTGAAGCTTTCTTT. It specifies CASSSRGGDGVNTEAFF.

J is TRBJ2-1 and V is TRBV4-2, with D perhaps matching TRBD1 (6 bases). CDR3 length: 16 residues. V shed 0 bases and J shed 2 bases, with 11 bases lying between them. The germline gives CDR1 LGHNA, CDR2 YNFKEQ. The DNA for the CDR3 is TGTGCCAGCAGCCAAGACCCAACAGGGCCCTACAATGAGCAGTTCTTC. Amino acid sequence: CASSQDPTGPYNEQFF.

The chain is built from TRBV7-2 and TRBJ2-5, with D possibly matching TRBD2 (5 bases). Germline V CDR1 and CDR2: SGHTA, FQGNSA. This CDR3 region has 14 residues. V lost 5 bases to trimming and J lost 1 base, with 11 bases between them. CDR3 residues: CASSPAGSQETQYF. DNA of the CDR3: TGTGCCAGCAGCCCCGCGGGTAGCCAAGAGACCCAGTACTTC.

V and J are TRBV20-1 and TRBJ1-1, with D unclear. Trimming shortened V by 7 bases and J by 0 bases, and 6 bases separated the two germline ends. The CDR3 sequence is 11 residues long. CDR1 is DFQATT, CDR2 SNEGSKA, per germline (reference sequence). DNA of the CDR3: TGCAGTGGTCGTATGAACACTGAAGCTTTCTTT. As protein: CSGRMNTEAFF.

V and J are TRBV6-5 and TRBJ2-5; the match to TRBD2 covers 7 bases. Germline CDR1 is MNHEY and CDR2 is SVGAGI. The CDR3 has 13 residues. V lost 6 bases, J lost 7 bases, and 8 bases stayed unmatched. CDR3 amino acids: CASSLAVGGTQYF. CDR3 DNA: TGTGCCAGCAGCCTAGCGGTAGGTGGGACCCAGTACTTC.